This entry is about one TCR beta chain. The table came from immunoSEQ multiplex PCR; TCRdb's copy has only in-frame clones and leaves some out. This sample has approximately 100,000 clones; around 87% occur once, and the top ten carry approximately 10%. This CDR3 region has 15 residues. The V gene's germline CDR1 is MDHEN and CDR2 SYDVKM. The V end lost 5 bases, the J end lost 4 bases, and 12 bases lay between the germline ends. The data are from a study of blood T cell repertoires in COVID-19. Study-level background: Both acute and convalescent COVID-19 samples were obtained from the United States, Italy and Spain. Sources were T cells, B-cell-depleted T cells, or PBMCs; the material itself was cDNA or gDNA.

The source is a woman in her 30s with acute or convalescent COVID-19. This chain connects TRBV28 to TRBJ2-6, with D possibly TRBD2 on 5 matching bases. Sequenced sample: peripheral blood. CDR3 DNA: TGTGCCAGCAGTCCCCCGGGATCCGGGGCCAACGTCCTGACTTTC. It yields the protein CASSPPGSGANVLTF.